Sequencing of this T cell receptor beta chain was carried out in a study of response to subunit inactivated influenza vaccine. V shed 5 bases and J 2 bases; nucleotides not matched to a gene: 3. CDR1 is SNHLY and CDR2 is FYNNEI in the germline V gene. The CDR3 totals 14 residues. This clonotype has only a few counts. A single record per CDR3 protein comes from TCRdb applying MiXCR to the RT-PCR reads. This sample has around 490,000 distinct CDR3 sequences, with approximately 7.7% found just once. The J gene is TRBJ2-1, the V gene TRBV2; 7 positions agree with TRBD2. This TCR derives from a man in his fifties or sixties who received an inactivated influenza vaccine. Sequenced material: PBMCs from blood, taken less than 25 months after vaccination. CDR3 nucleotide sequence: TGTGCCAGCAGTCGACTAGCCACCTACAATGAGCAGTTCTTC. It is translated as CASSRLATYNEQFF.